Here is one T cell receptor beta chain with its context. Its target is not known. It was by quantitative 5'-RACE with molecular barcodes that TCR beta libraries were made. Using its own MiXCR run on the 5' RACE reads, TCRdb lists one record per CDR3 protein. The table shows roughly 700,000 distinct CDR3 sequences, with around 17% occurring only once. The data stem from a study of CD8 T cells in ankylosing spondylitis. CDR1 and CDR2 from the germline V gene are DFQATT and SNEGSKA (reference sequence). The CDR3 sequence is 14 residues long. V dropped 5 bases and J dropped 6; count of bases not matched to a gene: 11. General observations from the study: Roughly eight highly homologous variants formed a TCR beta motif that appeared characteristic of ankylosing spondylitis blood. Reportedly, significant enrichment of disease-linked clones occurred in matched ankylosing spondylitis synovial fluid.

Sequenced input: blood, either unsorted or a sorted T cell fraction (not recorded which). The chain couples TRBV20-1 to TRBJ1-2, with 8 nucleotides matching TRBD1. The sequence was obtained from a male donor with ankylosing spondylitis. The CDR3 loop is CSARTDRVEDGYTF. CDR3 sequence (DNA): TGCAGTGCTCGGACGGACAGGGTTGAGGATGGCTACACCTTC.